This T cell receptor (beta chain) is from a study of cytomegalovirus exposure and HLA in healthy donors. V lost 0 bases, J lost 1 base, and 0 bases stayed unmatched. CDR1 SGHDT and CDR2 YYEEEE come from the germline V gene. This CDR3 is built from 15 residues. Notes on this clone: Its antigen is still unknown.

General observations from the study: Per published reports, the classifier diagnosed cytomegalovirus status with high specificity and sensitivity. Among CMV-associated TCR beta chains, most appeared HLA-restricted in a later analysis. Relative to equally common others, HLA-associated TCR beta chains showed greater clonal expansion in a later analysis. Reported findings show TCR beta sequences accurately forecast HLA-A and HLA-B alleles in most subjects.

With 60 Vbeta and 13 Jbeta primers, the PCR was carried out. Libraries were prepared by immunoSEQ multiplex PCR; TCRdb keeps only in-frame clonotypes and omits some of them. The sample records about 100,000 clones, roughly 69% being singletons. The TCR comes from a man aged 45 to 65 in good health and CMV-seropositive. The V call is TRBV5-6, the J call TRBJ2-5, with TRBD2 identical over 10 bases. Sequencing was done on a sample of PBMCs. The CDR3 reads CASSLASGGQETQYF. The CDR3 DNA reads as TGTGCCAGCAGCTTGGCTAGCGGGGGCCAAGAGACCCAGTACTTC.